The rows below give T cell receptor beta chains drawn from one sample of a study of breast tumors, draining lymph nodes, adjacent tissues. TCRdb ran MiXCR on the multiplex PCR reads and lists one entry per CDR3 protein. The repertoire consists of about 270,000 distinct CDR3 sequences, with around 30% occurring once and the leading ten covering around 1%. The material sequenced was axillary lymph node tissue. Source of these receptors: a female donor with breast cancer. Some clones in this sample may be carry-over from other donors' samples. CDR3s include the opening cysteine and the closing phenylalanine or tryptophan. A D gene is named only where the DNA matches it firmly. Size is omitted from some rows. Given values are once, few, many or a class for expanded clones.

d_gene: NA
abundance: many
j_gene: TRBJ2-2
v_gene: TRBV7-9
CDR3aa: CASSLTTGTGELFF
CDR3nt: TGTGCCAGCAGCTTAACGACGGGCACCGGGGAGCTGTTTTTT

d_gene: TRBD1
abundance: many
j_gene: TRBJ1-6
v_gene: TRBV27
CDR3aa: CASSLMTGQGSPLHF
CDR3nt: TGTGCCAGCAGTTTAATGACAGGACAGGGTTCACCCCTCCACTTT

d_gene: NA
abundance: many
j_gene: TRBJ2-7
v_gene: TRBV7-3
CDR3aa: CASSQGPNSYEQYF
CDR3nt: TGTGCCAGCAGCCAGGGCCCGAACTCCTACGAGCAGTACTTC

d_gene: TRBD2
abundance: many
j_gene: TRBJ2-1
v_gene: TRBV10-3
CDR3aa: CAISESGGGGPYNEQFF
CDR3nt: TGTGCCATCAGTGAGTCCGGGGGGGGAGGGCCCTACAATGAGCAGTTCTTC

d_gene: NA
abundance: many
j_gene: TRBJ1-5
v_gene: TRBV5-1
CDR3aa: CASSPDSSPNQPQHF
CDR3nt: TGCGCCAGCAGCCCGGACAGTTCACCCAATCAGCCCCAGCATTTT

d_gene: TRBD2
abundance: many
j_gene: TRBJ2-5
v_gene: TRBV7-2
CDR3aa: CASSLGLRLAGRGETQYF
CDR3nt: TGTGCCAGCAGCTTAGGACTGCGACTAGCGGGGAGAGGGGAGACCCAGTACTTC

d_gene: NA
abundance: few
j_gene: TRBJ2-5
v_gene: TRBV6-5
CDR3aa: CASSHVSPETQYF
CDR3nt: TGTGCCAGCAGTCACGTTTCGCCCGAGACCCAGTACTTC

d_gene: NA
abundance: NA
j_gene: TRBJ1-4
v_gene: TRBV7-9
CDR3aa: CASLYGARGEKLFF
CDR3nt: TGTGCCAGCCTATACGGGGCCCGGGGGGAAAAACTGTTTTTT

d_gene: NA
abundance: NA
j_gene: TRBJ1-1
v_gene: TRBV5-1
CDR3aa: CASSLVSQSYRTHTEAFF
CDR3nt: TGCGCCAGCAGCTTGGTAAGTCAGAGCTATAGGACCCACACTGAAGCTTTCTTT

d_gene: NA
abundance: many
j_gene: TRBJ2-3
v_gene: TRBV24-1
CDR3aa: CATSYARRDTQYF
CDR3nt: TGTGCCACCAGTTATGCCAGAAGAGATACGCAGTATTTT

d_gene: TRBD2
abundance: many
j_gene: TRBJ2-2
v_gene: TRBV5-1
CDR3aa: CASSSDSGSVTGELFF
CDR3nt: TGCGCCAGCAGCTCGGATAGCGGGAGTGTCACCGGGGAGCTGTTTTTT